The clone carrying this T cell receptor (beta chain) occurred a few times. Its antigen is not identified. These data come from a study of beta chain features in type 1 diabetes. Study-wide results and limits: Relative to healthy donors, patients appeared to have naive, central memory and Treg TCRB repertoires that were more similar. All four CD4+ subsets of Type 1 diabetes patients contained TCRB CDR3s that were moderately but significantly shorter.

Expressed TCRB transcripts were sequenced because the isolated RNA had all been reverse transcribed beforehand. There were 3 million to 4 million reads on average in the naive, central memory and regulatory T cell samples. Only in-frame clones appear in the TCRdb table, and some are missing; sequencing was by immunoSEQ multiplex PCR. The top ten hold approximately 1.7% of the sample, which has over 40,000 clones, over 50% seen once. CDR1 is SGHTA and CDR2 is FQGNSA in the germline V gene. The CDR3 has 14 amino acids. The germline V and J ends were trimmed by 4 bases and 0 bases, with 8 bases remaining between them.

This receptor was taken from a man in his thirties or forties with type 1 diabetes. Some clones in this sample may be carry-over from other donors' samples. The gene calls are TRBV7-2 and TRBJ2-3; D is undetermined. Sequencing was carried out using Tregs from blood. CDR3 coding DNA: TGTGCCAGCAGCTACCAACTTAGCACAGATACGCAGTATTTT. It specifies CASSYQLSTDTQYF.